Sequencing of this T cell receptor beta chain was carried out in a study of cytomegalovirus exposure and HLA in healthy donors. Background on the study: Within the Caucasian-associated ancestry cluster were about 81% of the 300 to 450 genotyped donors. Study conclusions and caveats: Later on, an analysis tied approximately 17,000 TCR beta sequences to HLA alleles at 0.05 false discovery rate. Accurate predictions that matched the HLA-A and HLA-B alleles of most subjects were reportedly made from TCR beta sequences.

The study ran its PCR with 60 Vbeta and 13 Jbeta primers. Sequencing was performed with immunoSEQ multiplex PCR; in TCRdb, only in-frame clones are kept and a portion is missing. The table has under 200,000 clones, roughly 13% seen once. V gave up 10 bases and J gave up 4 bases, with 21 bases separating them. This CDR3 comprises 15 residues. From germline, CDR1 is SGHTA and CDR2 FQGNSA. This clone was recorded a few times. No antigen is known for it. The clonotype originates from a man between 45 and 60 years old in good health and CMV-seropositive. The rearrangement joins TRBV7-2 to TRBJ2-3, with D maybe TRBD2 (5 bases). Sequences were obtained from PBMCs. CDR3 bases: TGTGCCACCACGAGGGTAGCGTCATCCCCAGATACGCAGTATTTT. This sequence encodes CATTRVASSPDTQYF.